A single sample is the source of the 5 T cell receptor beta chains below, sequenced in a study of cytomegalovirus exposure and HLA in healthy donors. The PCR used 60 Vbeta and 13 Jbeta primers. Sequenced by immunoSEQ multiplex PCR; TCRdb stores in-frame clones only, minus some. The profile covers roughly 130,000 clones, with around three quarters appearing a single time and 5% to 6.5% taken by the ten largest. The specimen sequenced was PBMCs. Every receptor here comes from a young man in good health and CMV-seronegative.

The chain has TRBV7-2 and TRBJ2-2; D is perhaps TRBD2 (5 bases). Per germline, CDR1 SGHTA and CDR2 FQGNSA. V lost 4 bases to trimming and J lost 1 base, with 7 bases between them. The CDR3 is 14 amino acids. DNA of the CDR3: TGTGCCAGCAGCTCCGAGGGGAACACCGGGGAGCTGTTTTTT. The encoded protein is CASSSEGNTGELFF.

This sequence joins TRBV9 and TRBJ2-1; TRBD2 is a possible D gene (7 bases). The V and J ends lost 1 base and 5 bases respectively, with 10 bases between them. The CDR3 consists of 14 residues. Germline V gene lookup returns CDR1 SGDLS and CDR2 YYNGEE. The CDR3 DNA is TGTGCCAGCAGCGTAAGGGGGGGTGACAATGAGCAGTTCTTC. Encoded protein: CASSVRGGDNEQFF.

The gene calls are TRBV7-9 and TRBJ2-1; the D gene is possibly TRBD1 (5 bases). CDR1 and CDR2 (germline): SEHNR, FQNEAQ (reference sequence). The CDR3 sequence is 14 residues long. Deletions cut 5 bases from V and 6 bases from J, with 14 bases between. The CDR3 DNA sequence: TGTGCCAGCAGCGGCAGGGTGGGATTCAATGAGCAGTTCTTC. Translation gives CASSGRVGFNEQFF.

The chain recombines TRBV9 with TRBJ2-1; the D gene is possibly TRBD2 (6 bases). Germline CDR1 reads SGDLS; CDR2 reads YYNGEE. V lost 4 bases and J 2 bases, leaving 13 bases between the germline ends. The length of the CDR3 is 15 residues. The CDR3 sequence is CASSLWEATYNEQFF. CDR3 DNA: TGTGCCAGCAGCCTTTGGGAGGCAACCTACAATGAGCAGTTCTTC.

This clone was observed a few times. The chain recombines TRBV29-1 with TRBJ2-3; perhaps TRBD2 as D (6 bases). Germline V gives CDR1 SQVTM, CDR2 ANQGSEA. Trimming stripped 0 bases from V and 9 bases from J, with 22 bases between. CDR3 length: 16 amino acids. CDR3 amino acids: CSVEDPGNRLAGTQYF. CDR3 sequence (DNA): TGCAGCGTTGAAGATCCCGGTAACAGGTTGGCGGGGACGCAGTATTTT.